This entry lists 27 T cell receptor beta chains sequenced from one sample in a study of T cells in localized non-small cell lung cancer (dated by TCRdb to the early 2020s). Libraries were constructed by the immunoSEQ multiplex PCR assay. The table comes from immuneACCESS by way of TCRdb, which keeps in-frame sequences with V and J called. Part of the clones is missing from these tables; in studies checked, under half for an unresolved V gene and the rest for unknown reasons. For this sample there are more than 35,000 clones; around 90% appear just once. The top ten hold roughly 6.9% of the sample. The material sequenced was peripheral blood, taken before any cancer treatment. The receptors stem from an older female donor with stage I lung adenocarcinoma.

The chain is built from TRBV7-2 and TRBJ2-1; the D gene is possibly TRBD2 (7 bases). V was cut by 4 bases and J by 10 bases, with 17 bases left in between. The CDR3 runs 14 residues. From germline, CDR1 is SGHTA and CDR2 FQGNSA. CDR3 nucleotide sequence: TGTGCCAGCAGCTCCCCTGGGGGGGGCGGGGAGCAGTTCTTC. This translates into CASSSPGGGGEQFF.

This clone occurred a few times. This rearrangement joins TRBV5-1 to TRBJ2-3; D may be TRBD2 (5 bases). The germline gives CDR1 SGHRS, CDR2 YFSETQ. The CDR3 sequence is 13 residues long. The V gene lost 4 bases and the J gene lost 5 bases, with 11 bases spanning the gap. Here the CDR3 reads CASSALLGDTQYF. In DNA, the CDR3 is TGCGCCAGCAGCGCCCTACTAGGAGATACGCAGTATTTT.

The rearrangement links TRBV5-1 to TRBJ1-2; D is possibly TRBD1 (6 bases). The CDR3 runs 15 residues. With 4 bases removed from V and 4 bases from J, the gap between germline ends came to 17 bases. Germline V CDR1 and CDR2: SGHRS, YFSETQ. The CDR3 nucleotides read TGCGCCAGCAGCATGGGTGGGGGCGAAGTCTATGGCTACACCTTC. Translated, it gives CASSMGGGEVYGYTF.

This chain connects TRBV18 to TRBJ1-5, with 7 bases aligning to TRBD1. Germline CDR1 reads KGHSH; CDR2 reads LQKENI. V was pared by 6 bases and J by 7 bases, with 15 bases of the junction left unmatched. The CDR3 extends over 16 amino acids. The CDR3, as DNA: TGTGCCAGCTCCCCTCAGGGGGGGCGTAGCGGCCAGCCCCAGCATTTT. This codes for CASSPQGGRSGQPQHF.

The chain uses TRBV5-6 and TRBJ2-1; perhaps TRBD1 as D (6 bases). The CDR3 runs to 14 residues. Trimming left V 4 bases short and J 5 bases short, with 13 bases between. The germline V gene encodes CDR1 SGHDT and CDR2 YYEEEE. CDR3 in amino acids: CASSPYRDHNEQFF. For the CDR3, the DNA is TGTGCCAGCAGCCCTTACAGGGATCACAATGAGCAGTTCTTC.

This clone occurred a few times. The CDR3 loop is CASSSGGAGGGYTF. The CDR3 nucleotides read TGTGCCAGCAGCTCAGGGGGGGCCGGAGGAGGCTACACCTTC. The genes are TRBV7-2 and TRBJ1-2; 7 nucleotides agree with TRBD1. In germline, CDR1 is SGHTA, CDR2 FQGNSA. V was pared by 4 bases and J by 8 bases, with 10 bases of the junction left unmatched. The CDR3 consists of 14 residues.

The chain joins TRBV2 to TRBJ1-1; D is possibly TRBD1 (6 bases). V lost 7 bases to trimming and J lost 5 bases, with 17 bases between them. This CDR3 contains 14 residues. Germline V gene data show CDR1 as SNHLY and CDR2 as FYNNEI. The CDR3 nucleotides read TGTGCCAGCAAGCCTCGGGGGCTGGAGACTGAAGCTTTCTTT. Translating gives CASKPRGLETEAFF. The full variable domain, with the rest looked up from reference TRBV2 and TRBJ1-1, is EPEVTQTPSHQVTQMGQEVILRCVPISNHLYFYWYRQILGQKVEFLVSFYNNEISEKSEIFDDQFSVERPDGSNFTLKIRSTKLEDSAMYFCASKPRGLETEAFFGQGTRLTVV.

The chain joins TRBV7-7 to TRBJ2-2; the D is unclear. In germline, CDR1 is SSHAT, CDR2 FNYEAQ (reference sequence). V was shortened by 3 bases and J by 1 base, with 6 bases between the two germline ends. CDR3 length: 14 residues. The CDR3 sequence is CASSFVENTGELFF. CDR3 nucleotides: TGTGCCAGCAGCTTTGTCGAGAACACCGGGGAGCTGTTTTTT.

In DNA, the CDR3 is TGTGCCAGCAGCTTCCCGGGACAAGATCAGCCCCAGCATTTT. Protein sequence: CASSFPGQDQPQHF. This chain joins TRBV7-8 and TRBJ1-5; D might be TRBD1 (6 bases). The ends were cut back, 3 bases at V and 5 bases at J, with 11 bases in the middle. The CDR3 loop spans 14 amino acids. Germline loops: CDR1 SGHVS, CDR2 FQNEAQ.

V is TRBV2 and J is TRBJ2-3; 9 bases match TRBD1. Germline CDR1 reads SNHLY; CDR2 reads FYNNEI. CDR3 length: 14 amino acids. V was pared by 4 bases and J by 8 bases, with 7 bases of the junction left unmatched. The CDR3 loop reads CASSGTGAGRTQYF. The CDR3 nucleotides are TGTGCCAGCAGTGGGACAGGGGCGGGCCGTACGCAGTATTTT.

This clone has a single count. The rearrangement joins TRBV7-3 to TRBJ1-5; no clear D gene. There are 13 residues in the CDR3. V lost 1 base and J lost 4, with 5 bases in between. Germline lookup yields CDR1 SGHTA and CDR2 FQGTGA. DNA of the CDR3: TGTGCCAGCAGCTTAAACGTAAATCAGCCCCAGCATTTT. It codes for CASSLNVNQPQHF.

The chain recombines TRBV6-5 with TRBJ1-1; a possible D gene is TRBD1 (6 bases). V lost 0 bases and J 0 bases, leaving 8 bases between the germline ends. The CDR3 has 15 amino acids. CDR1 is MNHEY, CDR2 SVGAGI, per germline. This chain's CDR3 is CASSYSTGMNTEAFF. Written as DNA, the CDR3 is TGTGCCAGCAGTTACTCCACAGGGATGAACACTGAAGCTTTCTTT.

As regards this clone: Its ends do not fully match the called genes, so a read error is possible. This chain uses TRBV7-7 with TRBJ2-2; TRBD1 aligns across 8 bases. The germline V gene encodes CDR1 SSHAT and CDR2 FNYEAQ (reference sequence). CDR3 length: 17 amino acids. The CDR3 here is CASSLTSGGEVAGELFF. The CDR3 nucleotides are TGTGCTAGCAGCTTAACCTCAGGGGGCGAAGTAGCCGGGGAGCTGTTTTTT.

The chain is built from TRBV7-3 and TRBJ1-1; D uncertain. Per the germline V gene, CDR1 is SGHTA and CDR2 is FQGTGA. V dropped 2 bases and J dropped 1 base, with 5 bases sitting between them. The CDR3 loop spans 13 amino acids. CDR3 in amino acids: CASSLQQNTEAFF. In DNA form, the CDR3 reads TGTGCCAGCAGCTTACAGCAGAACACTGAAGCTTTCTTT.

The sample holds one count of this clone. The V call is TRBV6-4, the J call TRBJ2-5, with D possibly matching TRBD2 (7 bases). Per germline, CDR1 MRHNA and CDR2 SNTAGT. V gave up 5 bases and J gave up 4 bases, with 26 bases separating them. The CDR3 sequence is 18 residues long. CDR3 region: CASSQGGAGAHMGETQYF. DNA for the CDR3: TGTGCCAGCAGTCAAGGCGGGGCGGGGGCCCACATGGGAGAGACCCAGTACTTC.

The chain's CDR3 is CASSGGETTSTDTQYF. The CDR3 bases are TGTGCCTCTAGCGGGGGGGAAACAACTAGCACAGATACGCAGTATTTT. The rearrangement uses TRBV19 and TRBJ2-3; 12 bases match TRBD2. This CDR3 region has 16 residues. Trimming at V came to 11 bases and at J to 0 bases, leaving 9 bases not matched to a gene. Germline CDR1 and CDR2: LNHDA and SQIVND (reference sequence).

The V gene is TRBV6-1, the J gene TRBJ2-7; 9 nucleotides agree with TRBD1. The germline gives CDR1 MNHNS, CDR2 SASEGT. CDR3 length: 13 residues. The V and J ends lost 0 bases and 10 bases, in that order; junction bases with no gene match: 4. CDR3 protein: CASSEAGDRAQYV. The CDR3 DNA follows: TGTGCCAGCAGTGAAGCAGGGGACAGGGCCCAGTACGTC.

The gene calls are TRBV6-1 and TRBJ2-5; TRBD1 aligns across 8 bases. Germline CDR1 MNHNS, CDR2 SASEGT. The CDR3 extends over 15 amino acids. The trim removed 7 bases at V and 1 base at J, leaving 8 bases unmatched. CDR3 coding DNA: TGTGCCAGCACCCTGCGACAGGGGACCCAAGAGACCCAGTACTTC. Translated: CASTLRQGTQETQYF.

The rearrangement uses TRBV7-9 and TRBJ2-1; TRBD1 agrees at 11 bases. The CDR3 is 14 residues long. Germline CDR1 SEHNR, CDR2 FQNEAQ (reference sequence). The ends lost 5 bases at V and 6 bases at J; junction bases unmatched: 3. In nucleotides, the CDR3 is TGTGCCAGCAGCCTCGGGACAGGGGGCAATGAGCAGTTCTTC. This encodes CASSLGTGGNEQFF.

J is TRBJ2-7 and V is TRBV5-4; 7 nucleotides match TRBD1. The CDR3 runs to 15 residues. Germline CDR1 and CDR2: SGHNT and YYREEE (reference sequence). With 2 bases clipped from V and 5 bases from J, the junction kept 10 bases outside the gene matches. CDR3 in DNA: TGTGCCAGCAGCTTCTCCCGGGGACAGTCCAACGAGCAGTACTTC. Protein product: CASSFSRGQSNEQYF.

The chain has TRBV4-2 and TRBJ1-2, with D possibly TRBD1 on 5 matching bases. This CDR3 spans 15 amino acids. Trimming left V 2 bases short and J 4 bases short, with 14 bases between. Germline V gene lookup returns CDR1 LGHNA and CDR2 YNFKEQ. CDR3 coding DNA: TGTGCCAGCAGCCAACTGGGACCTCGGGGCTATGGCTACACCTTC. It encodes CASSQLGPRGYGYTF.

The rearrangement uses TRBV28 and TRBJ2-3; maybe TRBD1 (5 bases). V was shortened by 6 bases and J by 1 base, with 8 bases between the two germline ends. The length of the CDR3 is 13 residues. Germline V lookup: CDR1 MDHEN, CDR2 SYDVKM. The DNA for the CDR3 is TGTGCCAGCAGGGGGCCAGGCACAGATACGCAGTATTTT. It specifies CASRGPGTDTQYF.

This clone is a singleton in its sample. The chain couples TRBV27 to TRBJ2-3; TRBD2 agrees at 9 bases. The CDR3 covers 15 residues. With 4 bases clipped from V and 2 bases from J, the junction kept 4 bases outside the gene matches. Looked up from germline, CDR1 is MNHEY and CDR2 is SMNVEV (reference sequence). DNA for the CDR3: TGTGCCAGCAGTTCCTCGGGACTAGCCACAGATACGCAGTATTTT. Its protein product is CASSSSGLATDTQYF.

This rearrangement joins TRBV9 to TRBJ1-1; the D is unclear. The CDR3 sequence is 14 residues long. V lost 0 bases and J 1 base, leaving 7 bases between the germline ends. CDR1 SGDLS and CDR2 YYNGEE come from the germline V gene. The chain's CDR3 is CASSVGTANTEAFF. The CDR3 DNA is TGTGCCAGCAGCGTAGGTACGGCGAACACTGAAGCTTTCTTT.

This rearrangement joins TRBV12-5 to TRBJ2-2; 7 nucleotides line up with TRBD2. After removal of 7 bases from V and 8 bases from J, the junction contained 7 bases not matched to a gene. The CDR3 length is 13 residues. Germline CDR1 is LGHNT and CDR2 is FRNRAP. CDR3 bases: TGTGCTAGTGCGAGCGGGAAAAAGGGGGAGCTGTTTTTT. It encodes CASASGKKGELFF.

The rearrangement uses TRBV28 and TRBJ2-4; the D gene is possibly TRBD1 (6 bases). This CDR3 comprises 16 residues. V gave up 2 bases and J gave up 1 base, with 12 bases separating them. Germline V gene lookup returns CDR1 MDHEN and CDR2 SYDVKM. The CDR3 loop is CASSLVQGVAKNIQYF. CDR3 DNA sequence: TGTGCCAGCAGTTTAGTACAGGGAGTTGCCAAAAACATTCAGTACTTC.

V gene TRBV27 combines with J gene TRBJ1-4; D gene ambiguous. V was cut by 5 bases and J by 0 bases, with 7 bases left in between. Germline V gene data show CDR1 as MNHEY and CDR2 as SMNVEV (reference sequence). This CDR3 spans 14 amino acids. CDR3 region: CASSINPTNEKLFF. The CDR3 DNA sequence: TGTGCCAGCAGTATAAACCCAACTAATGAAAAACTGTTTTTT.